The clone carrying this TCR beta chain was observed a single time. One end of the junction is discordant with germline, which a read error may explain. This specimen belongs to a study of cytomegalovirus exposure and HLA in healthy donors. About the research overall: Genotyping showed roughly 83% of fewer than 500 donors falling in the Caucasian-associated ancestry cluster.

It was with 60 Vbeta and 13 Jbeta primers that the PCR ran. Sequenced by immunoSEQ multiplex PCR; TCRdb stores in-frame clones only, minus some. The sample holds some 110,000 clones, around 74% seen once. Sequenced sample: PBMCs. The sequence came from a man under 40 in good health and CMV-seropositive.

This CDR3 is CASGFGQGETQYF. The DNA of the CDR3 is TGCGCCAGCGGCTTCGGACAGGGGGAGACCCAGTACTTC. V gene TRBV5-1 combines with J gene TRBJ2-5; 9 bases are shared with TRBD1. CDR3 length: 13 amino acids. Germline-derived CDR1 and CDR2 are SGHRS and YFSETQ. Looking up the rest from reference TRBV5-1 and TRBJ2-5 gives the full variable domain: KAGVTQTPRYLIKTRGQQVTLSCSPISGHRSVSWYQQTPGQGLQFLFEYFSETQRNKGNFPGRFSGRQFSNSRSEMNVSTLELGDSALYLCASGFGQGETQYFGPGTRLLVL.